Listed below are T cell receptor beta chains from one sample, sequenced in a study of blood T cell repertoires in COVID-19. TCRdb's copy holds only in-frame clones and misses some; the assay was immunoSEQ multiplex PCR. The sample shows roughly 17,000 clones, about 88% of them seen only once. Sequencing was performed on peripheral blood. These receptors were obtained from a human donor in a cohort sampled during active COVID-19. The CDR3 runs from the conserved cysteine through the conserved F or W. D genes are given only for firm matches. Where a row states a size, it is once, few, many or the class of an expanded clone; other rows omit it.

d_call,v_call,clone_size,j_call,cdr3_nt,cdr3_aa
TRBD1,TRBV5-6,.,TRBJ1-5,TGTGCCAGCAGCTTGGCGACAGGGGGCGCCTCTCAGCCCCAGCATTTT,CASSLATGGASQPQHF
.,TRBV7-2,.,TRBJ2-6,TGTGCCAGCAGTAGACGGGTGGGGACTCGGACCTCTGGGGCCAACGTCCTGACTTTC,CASSRRVGTRTSGANVLTF
.,TRBV5-4,.,TRBJ2-1,TGTGCCAGCAGCTTGGCGGGAAAGGACAATGAGCAGTTCTTC,CASSLAGKDNEQFF
TRBD2,TRBV5-1,.,TRBJ2-5,TGCGCCAGCAGCTTCTCAACGACTAGCGGGAGGGCTAAGGAGACCCAGTACTTC,CASSFSTTSGRAKETQYF
.,TRBV6-5,.,TRBJ2-1,TGTGCCAGCAGTCGGACTCAGGACGATGAGCAGTTCTTC,CASSRTQDDEQFF
.,TRBV19,once,TRBJ1-5,TGTGCCAGTAGTCACGGAGGAGCGGGTCAGCCCCAGCATTTT,CASSHGGAGQPQHF
TRBD1,TRBV10-1,.,TRBJ1-4,TGCGCCAGCAGTGAGTCTGGGACAGGAGGTGAAAAACTGTTTTTT,CASSESGTGGEKLFF
TRBD1,TRBV19,.,TRBJ2-7,TGTGCCAGTAGAAAGCGGGACAGGGACTACGAGCAGTACTTC,CASRKRDRDYEQYF
.,TRBV5-6,once,TRBJ2-7,TGTGCCAGCAGCTTGTTACAGTCCTACGAGCAGTACTTC,CASSLLQSYEQYF
.,TRBV5-6,.,TRBJ2-7,TGTGCCAGCAGTCCGACTCTCAGCTCCTACGAGCAGTACTTC,CASSPTLSSYEQYF
TRBD1,TRBV18,.,TRBJ2-5,TGTGCCAGCTCACCGGGGTGGACAGGGGAAGAGACCCAGTACTTC,CASSPGWTGEETQYF
.,TRBV7-6,.,TRBJ1-1,TGTGCCAGCAGCTTAATTTCCATGAACACTGAAGCTTTCTTT,CASSLISMNTEAFF
TRBD1,TRBV19,.,TRBJ2-1,TGTGCCAGTAGTACCGACAGGGGGCCAGGGAATGAGCAGTTCTTC,CASSTDRGPGNEQFF
TRBD1,TRBV7-3,.,TRBJ1-2,TGTGCCAGCAGCCCCGGGACAGGGGACTATGGCTACACCTTC,CASSPGTGDYGYTF
.,TRBV6-2/TRBV6-3,.,TRBJ2-7,TGTGCCAGCAGTTCGACAGTTTACGAGCAGTACTTC,CASSSTVYEQYF
.,TRBV7-3,.,TRBJ2-1,TGTGCCAGCAGCTTGCCAGGGCGGGGTGAGCAGTTCTTC,CASSLPGRGEQFF
.,TRBV29-1,.,TRBJ2-3,TGCAGCGTTGAAGACCCAGCAGATACGCAGTATTTT,CSVEDPADTQYF
.,TRBV7-2,.,TRBJ2-3,TGTGCCAGCAGCTTAGCGGGGGCAAGAGATACGCAGTATTTT,CASSLAGARDTQYF
TRBD1,TRBV25-1,once,TRBJ2-1,TGTGCCAGCAGTGGCTCCGGGACAGGGGCCTACAATGAGCAGTTCTTC,CASSGSGTGAYNEQFF
.,TRBV2,.,TRBJ2-7,TGTGCCAGCAGTGATACCCAGTTCTACGAGCAGTACTTC,CASSDTQFYEQYF
.,TRBV6-5,.,TRBJ2-7,TGTGCCAGCAGTTTATTCGGAGCATACGAGCAGTACTTC,CASSLFGAYEQYF
.,TRBV5-4,.,TRBJ1-2,TGTGCCAGCAGCTGGGACACAAACTATGGCTACACCTTC,CASSWDTNYGYTF
.,TRBV13,.,TRBJ1-1,TGTGCCAGCAGCCTACGGAAGGGGGGGGCTCTGAACACTGAAGCTTTCTTT,CASSLRKGGALNTEAFF
.,TRBV4-1,.,TRBJ2-2,TGCGCCAGCAGCCGCGGGACAGTTACAACCGGGGAGCTGTTTTTT,CASSRGTVTTGELFF
TRBD1,TRBV5-6,.,TRBJ1-2,TGTGCCAGCAGCCTTGACAGGGGGCGATATGGCTACACCTTC,CASSLDRGRYGYTF
.,TRBV19,.,TRBJ2-4,TGTGCCAGTAGTATAGTAAGCGGCCGAACAGCCAAAAACATTCAGTACTTC,CASSIVSGRTAKNIQYF
.,TRBV5-1,.,TRBJ1-4,TGCGCCAGCAGCCCCAGGGGTTTAACTAATGAAAAACTGTTTTTT,CASSPRGLTNEKLFF
TRBD2,TRBV12-5,.,TRBJ2-4,TGTGCTAGTGGTTTGGTACGGGGGGGCTGGGCCAAAAACATTCAGTACTTC,CASGLVRGGWAKNIQYF
.,TRBV7-6,.,TRBJ1-4,TGTGCCAGCAGCTTAACGGGTGTTGATGAAAAACTGTTTTTT,CASSLTGVDEKLFF
.,TRBV27,.,TRBJ2-7,TGTGCCAGCAGTTTAGACGGCGGGGCGAGGTACGAGCAGTACTTC,CASSLDGGARYEQYF
.,TRBV9,.,TRBJ1-2,TGTGCCAGCAGCGTAGGGGCTGGAGGCTACACCTTC,CASSVGAGGYTF
TRBD1,TRBV5-5,few,TRBJ1-5,TGTGCCAGCAGCTGGACATACAGGGGGCATCAGCCCCAGCATTTT,CASSWTYRGHQPQHF
.,TRBV19,once,TRBJ1-2,TGTGCCAGTAGTATAGTTCCGGGTAACTATGGCTACACCTTC,CASSIVPGNYGYTF
.,TRBV6-6,.,TRBJ2-3,TGTGCCAGCACCCGAACAGGGTCGTTAGGCGACACGCAGTATTTT,CASTRTGSLGDTQYF
TRBD2,TRBV7-8,once,TRBJ2-5,TGTGCCAGCAGCTTAGTCGGGCGGGGGGGCTTATTGTCCCAGTACTTC,CASSLVGRGGLLSQYF
TRBD1,TRBV18,once,TRBJ2-3,TGTGCCACCGCCCGGGACAGGGGCACAGATACGCAGTATTTT,CATARDRGTDTQYF
TRBD1,TRBV7-9,.,TRBJ1-3,TGTGCCAGCAGCTTAGGGACAGGGACTGGAAACACCATATATTTT,CASSLGTGTGNTIYF
TRBD1,TRBV11-2,.,TRBJ2-7,TGTGCCAGCAGCTCGGGACAGGGGGGGGCCTACGAGCAGTACTTC,CASSSGQGGAYEQYF
TRBD1,TRBV9,.,TRBJ2-1,TGTGCCAGCAGCGGACAGGGGGGTAACGGCAATGAGCAGTTCTTC,CASSGQGGNGNEQFF
TRBD2,TRBV19,.,TRBJ2-2,TGTGCCAGTAGCCGATTTAGCGGGGGGGCCTCCGGGGAGCTGTTTTTT,CASSRFSGGASGELFF
TRBD1,TRBV20-1,.,TRBJ1-2,TGCAGTGCTAGTGGGTTTACAGGGGGGGATAACTATGGCTACACCTTC,CSASGFTGGDNYGYTF
.,TRBV27,.,TRBJ1-6,TGTGCCAGCAGATCCCTAGGGGGGGGGCATTCACCCCTCCACTTT,CASRSLGGGHSPLHF